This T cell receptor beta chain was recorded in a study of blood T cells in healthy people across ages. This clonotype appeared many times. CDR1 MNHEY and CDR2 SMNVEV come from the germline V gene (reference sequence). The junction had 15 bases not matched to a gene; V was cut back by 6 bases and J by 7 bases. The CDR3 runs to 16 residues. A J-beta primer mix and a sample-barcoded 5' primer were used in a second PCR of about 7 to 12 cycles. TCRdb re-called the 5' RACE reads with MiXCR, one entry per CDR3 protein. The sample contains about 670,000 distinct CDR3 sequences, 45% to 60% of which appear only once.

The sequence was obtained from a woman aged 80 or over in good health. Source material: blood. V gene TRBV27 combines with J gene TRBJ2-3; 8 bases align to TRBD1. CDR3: CASSYTGTGGLNTQYF. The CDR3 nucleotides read TGTGCCAGCAGCTACACCGGGACAGGTGGGCTAAATACGCAGTATTTT.